The next 27 T cell receptor beta chains were all read from a single sample in a study of blood T cells in healthy people across ages. The authors ran a second PCR of about 7 to 11 cycles using a sample-barcoded 5' primer and a J-beta primer mix. MiXCR, applied by TCRdb to the 5' RACE reads, yields one record per CDR3 protein. The table lists about 1.1 million distinct CDR3 sequences, more than 30% of them singletons. The sample taken for sequencing was blood. Receptors were obtained from a man aged 18 to 29 in good health.

The sample holds a few counts of this clonotype. This rearrangement joins TRBV20-1 to TRBJ1-4; D is unclear. Per the germline V gene, CDR1 is DFQATT and CDR2 is SNEGSKA (reference sequence). V was pared by 5 bases and J by 8 bases, with 6 bases between. The CDR3 sequence is 10 residues long. Written as DNA, the CDR3 is TGCAGTGCTGCCGAAGAAAAACTGTTTTTT. Protein: CSAAEEKLFF.

The chain uses TRBV7-2 and TRBJ1-5; D not resolved. CDR3 length: 15 residues. CDR1 is SGHTA and CDR2 is FQGNSA in the germline V gene. V was trimmed by 1 base and J by 1 base, leaving 8 bases between them. CDR3 sequence (DNA): TGTGCCAGCAGCTTAGACCGTTCAAGCAATCAGCCCCAGCATTTT. As protein: CASSLDRSSNQPQHF.

This clonotype has a handful of counts. The rearrangement uses TRBV7-8 and TRBJ1-2, with a possible D match to TRBD1 (6 bases). The V and J ends lost 5 bases and 0 bases respectively, with 13 bases between them. The CDR3 is 15 amino acids. The germline V gene has CDR1 SGHVS and CDR2 FQNEAQ. CDR3 in amino acids: CASSIRGEANYGYTF. The CDR3 DNA reads TGTGCCAGCAGCATTAGGGGGGAGGCTAACTATGGCTACACCTTC.

The genes are TRBV12-3 or TRBV12-4 and TRBJ1-5, with TRBD1 matching over 8 bases. The CDR3 runs 17 residues. V lost 3 bases, J lost 5 bases, and 12 bases stayed unmatched. The CDR3 DNA reads as TGTGCCAGCAGTTTGGGGCCCGCCGGGACAGGTGATCAGCCCCAGCATTTT. It yields the protein CASSLGPAGTGDQPQHF.

The chain recombines TRBV3-1 with TRBJ2-3; D is ambiguous. Germline V CDR1 and CDR2: LGHDT, YNNKEL (reference sequence). V was clipped by 1 base and J by 6 bases, with 14 bases between them. The CDR3 covers 15 residues. CDR3 nucleotide sequence: TGTGCCAGCAGCCAAGGCCAGTCCGGGTTGGATACGCAGTATTTT. This codes for CASSQGQSGLDTQYF.

The CDR3 sequence: CASSERPSGRLKQETQYF. The CDR3, as DNA: TGTGCCAGCAGTGAAAGGCCTAGCGGGCGTCTAAAACAAGAGACCCAGTACTTC. V gene TRBV2 combines with J gene TRBJ2-5; 8 bases match TRBD2. Germline V gene lookup returns CDR1 SNHLY and CDR2 FYNNEI. The CDR3 is 18 residues long. V gave up 2 bases and J gave up 2 bases; unmatched junction bases: 13.

This chain uses TRBV6-6 with TRBJ1-5; 9 nucleotides match TRBD1. Per the germline V gene, CDR1 is MNHNY and CDR2 is SVGAGI (reference sequence). The CDR3 spans 16 residues. Losses at the gene ends were 5 bases for V and 3 bases for J; bases not matched to a gene: 8. In nucleotides, the CDR3 is TGTGCCAGCAGTAACATGGACAGGGGCCTCAATCAGCCCCAGCATTTT. Its protein is CASSNMDRGLNQPQHF.

This clonotype was seen a few times. The CDR3 loop reads CASSSRQLMNTEAFF. DNA of the CDR3: TGTGCCAGCAGCTCTCGACAGCTCATGAACACTGAAGCTTTCTTT. The chain links TRBV7-9 to TRBJ1-1; possible D gene TRBD1, 5 bases. The CDR3 contains 15 residues. Trimming took 4 bases from V and 0 from J, leaving 12 bases between them. The germline V gene has CDR1 SEHNR and CDR2 FQNEAQ (reference sequence).

CDR3 residues: CASSSQTGRVDGYTF. The CDR3 DNA is TGCGCCAGCAGCTCCCAGACAGGGCGAGTAGATGGCTACACCTTC. This chain links TRBV5-1 with TRBJ1-2, with 7 bases matching TRBD1. Trimming cost V 3 bases and J 6 bases; bases outside gene matches: 11. The CDR3 spans 15 residues. Germline V gene sequence: CDR1 SGHRS, CDR2 YFSETQ. Together with reference TRBV5-1 and TRBJ1-2, the CDR3 gives the full variable domain: KAGVTQTPRYLIKTRGQQVTLSCSPISGHRSVSWYQQTPGQGLQFLFEYFSETQRNKGNFPGRFSGRQFSNSRSEMNVSTLELGDSALYLCASSSQTGRVDGYTFGSGTRLTVV.

The J gene is TRBJ1-3, the V gene TRBV29-1; D remains ambiguous. CDR1 is SQVTM, CDR2 ANQGSEA, per germline. Deletions cut 2 bases from V and 0 bases from J, with 5 bases between. The length of the CDR3 is 13 residues. The CDR3 spells CSVEKFSGNTIYF. The CDR3 bases are TGCAGCGTTGAAAAATTCTCTGGAAACACCATATATTTT.

In its sample, this clonotype was seen a few times. The chain is built from TRBV6-5 and TRBJ2-1; TRBD1 is a possible D gene (6 bases). This CDR3 has 18 residues. With 4 bases removed from V and 4 bases from J, the gap between germline ends came to 23 bases. Germline CDR1 reads MNHEY; CDR2 reads SVGAGI. CDR3 nucleotides: TGTGCCAGCAGTTCTAAGGACAGTTCCACGGTCCGGTACAATGAGCAGTTCTTC. This sequence encodes CASSSKDSSTVRYNEQFF.

This clonotype was counted ten times or more. This rearrangement joins TRBV4-3 to TRBJ2-1; TRBD1 might be the D (5 bases). V lost 0 bases, J lost 5 bases, and 11 bases lay in between. The CDR3 loop spans 15 amino acids. Per germline, CDR1 LGHNA and CDR2 YSLEER. The CDR3 region has the DNA TGCGCCAGCAGCCAAGATTTCGGACACAACAATGAGCAGTTCTTC. This translates into CASSQDFGHNNEQFF.

This clonotype appeared a few times. J is TRBJ2-5 and V is TRBV20-1, with 9 nucleotides matching TRBD1. The assigned J gene may be wrong: the sequence end matches TRBJ2-7 better. Per germline, CDR1 DFQATT and CDR2 SNEGSKA (reference sequence). The CDR3 sequence is 13 residues long. This chain's CDR3 is CSANSDRGSEQYF. The DNA of the CDR3 is TGCAGTGCTAACTCTGACAGGGGGAGCGAGCAGTACTTC.

V usage is TRBV12-3 or TRBV12-4 and J usage is TRBJ1-1; D ambiguous. The CDR3 loop spans 15 amino acids. V lost 6 bases, J lost 6 bases, and 20 bases lay in between. The chain's CDR3 is CASSSTPAGNAEAFF. CDR3 DNA: TGTGCCAGCAGCTCCACTCCAGCGGGTAATGCTGAAGCTTTCTTT.

The gene calls are TRBV27 and TRBJ1-5; 7 bases line up with TRBD1. CDR1 is MNHEY, CDR2 SMNVEV, per germline (reference sequence). The trim removed 4 bases at V and 5 bases at J, leaving 11 bases unmatched. The CDR3 loop spans 16 amino acids. CDR3 nucleotide sequence: TGTGCCAGCAGTTCCCCTACGAAGCAGGGGGATCAGCCCCAGCATTTT. Translated: CASSSPTKQGDQPQHF.

This sequence joins TRBV4-3 and TRBJ2-7, with 11 bases fitting TRBD2. The junction had 15 bases not matched to a gene; V was cut back by 1 base and J by 7 bases. The germline CDR1 and CDR2 sequences are LGHNA and YSLEER. The length of the CDR3 is 18 residues. CDR3 nucleotide sequence: TGCGCCAGCAGCCAAGGGAAAAGACTAGCGGGGATATACAATGAGCAGTACTTC. This sequence encodes CASSQGKRLAGIYNEQYF.

The sample holds many counts of this clonotype. This chain connects TRBV20-1 to TRBJ2-5; TRBD2 is a possible D gene (5 bases). CDR1 DFQATT and CDR2 SNEGSKA come from the germline V gene (reference sequence). The CDR3 extends over 12 amino acids. Trimming took off 6 bases at V and 5 bases at J, with 13 bases between the two ends. In DNA, the CDR3 is TGCAGTGCCCGTATTTGGAGGGAGACCCAGTACTTC. As protein: CSARIWRETQYF.

V is TRBV7-6 and J is TRBJ2-2, with D possibly matching TRBD1 (6 bases). V lost 0 bases and J 3 bases, leaving 17 bases between the germline ends. This CDR3 comprises 18 residues. Germline V lookup: CDR1 SGHVS, CDR2 FNYEAQ. The CDR3 is CASSLALVNRVDTGELFF. The CDR3 DNA is TGTGCCAGCAGCTTAGCGCTGGTCAACAGGGTGGACACCGGGGAGCTGTTTTTT.

This clonotype appeared a few times. The chain couples TRBV27 to TRBJ1-1, with a weak D call TRBD1 (6 bases). The V gene's germline CDR1 is MNHEY and CDR2 SMNVEV (reference sequence). V lost 1 base and J 4 bases, leaving 10 bases between the germline ends. This CDR3 has 14 amino acids. DNA of the CDR3: TGTGCCAGCAGTTTATACAGGGCCGGCACTGAAGCTTTCTTT. It codes for CASSLYRAGTEAFF.

This clonotype occurred once. The rearrangement links TRBV2 to TRBJ1-2; 7 bases line up with TRBD1. Unmatched junction bases numbered 11, after V lost 9 bases and J lost 4 bases. CDR1 and CDR2 from the germline V gene are SNHLY and FYNNEI. This CDR3 has 14 residues. The CDR3 region is CASLGQATSYGYTF. CDR3 nucleotide sequence: TGTGCCAGTTTAGGACAGGCCACCAGCTATGGCTACACCTTC.

This chain links TRBV6-5 with TRBJ1-5, with 7 bases aligning to TRBD1. The length of the CDR3 is 13 residues. In germline, CDR1 is MNHEY, CDR2 SVGAGI. V dropped 8 bases and J dropped 6; count of bases not matched to a gene: 7. The DNA of the CDR3 is TGTGCCAGCTATCAGGGGGTTGGTCAGCCCCAGCATTTT. Its protein product is CASYQGVGQPQHF.

This chain uses TRBV27 with TRBJ1-5; D is unresolved. CDR3 length equals 13 residues. Germline CDR1 is MNHEY and CDR2 is SMNVEV (reference sequence). Trimming cost V 2 bases and J 8 bases, with 10 bases left between them. Here the CDR3 reads CASSLGPLEPQHF. Written as DNA, the CDR3 is TGTGCCAGCAGTTTAGGGCCCCTGGAGCCCCAGCATTTT.

A few counts support this clonotype. The J gene is TRBJ2-3, the V gene TRBV7-9; TRBD2 might be the D (5 bases). CDR1 is SEHNR and CDR2 is FQNEAQ in the germline V gene (reference sequence). The CDR3 length is 15 residues. Deletions cut 5 bases from V and 4 bases from J, with 16 bases between. The chain's CDR3 is CASSRNRDPADTQYF. The CDR3 DNA follows: TGTGCCAGCAGCCGAAACCGGGATCCTGCAGATACGCAGTATTTT.

The chain employs TRBV6-2 or TRBV6-3 and TRBJ2-7; D is unresolved. V lost 2 bases, J lost 7 bases, and 15 bases lay in between. CDR3 length equals 14 residues. Germline V lookup: CDR1 MNHEY, CDR2 SVGEGT. The CDR3 region is CASSYIPTPNEQYF. DNA of the CDR3: TGTGCCAGCAGTTACATACCTACCCCCAATGAGCAGTACTTC.

The chain couples TRBV5-1 to TRBJ1-1; D not resolved. This CDR3 comprises 15 residues. From germline, CDR1 is SGHRS and CDR2 YFSETQ. V was trimmed by 4 bases and J by 0 bases, leaving 13 bases between them. The CDR3 is CASSPGGQLNTEAFF. The CDR3 DNA is TGCGCCAGCAGCCCGGGAGGCCAGTTGAACACTGAAGCTTTCTTT.

The V and J genes are TRBV20-1 and TRBJ2-7, with D possibly TRBD2 on 5 matching bases. V lost 3 bases, J lost 2 bases, and 14 bases lay in between. Germline CDR1 is DFQATT and CDR2 is SNEGSKA (reference sequence). This CDR3 contains 14 residues. This CDR3 is CSARTRGLTYEQYF. The CDR3 nucleotides are TGCAGTGCTAGGACGCGCGGGCTTACCTACGAGCAGTACTTC.

By proportion, this clonotype is large (0.1 to 1%). The rearrangement links TRBV2 to TRBJ2-7, with D maybe TRBD1 (6 bases). This CDR3 contains 16 residues. From germline, CDR1 is SNHLY and CDR2 FYNNEI. Trimming took 3 bases from V and 3 from J, leaving 18 bases between them. The CDR3 sequence: CASSEGARVLFYEQYF. CDR3 DNA: TGTGCCAGCAGTGAGGGGGCCAGGGTACTTTTCTACGAGCAGTACTTC.